Listed below are T cell receptor beta chains from one sample, sequenced in a study of T cell responses to AZD1222 COVID-19 vaccine. Sequencing used immunoSEQ multiplex PCR; TCRdb keeps in-frame clones, though not all of them. The sample has tens of thousands of clones, around 89% seen once. The starting material was peripheral blood, obtained on day 0 of AZD1222 vaccination. The source is an adult in good health. Each CDR3 is given with its conserved first and last residue. D genes are given only for firm matches. Size is stated for part of the rows, as once, few or many counts, or as a class when the clone is expanded.

V gene: TRBV3-1/TRBV3-2
clone size: .
D gene: .
J gene: TRBJ2-3
CDR3 protein: CASSHRGGSGSTDTQYF
CDR3 DNA: TGTGCCAGCAGCCACAGGGGCGGTAGCGGGAGCACAGATACGCAGTATTTT

V gene: TRBV7-9
clone size: .
D gene: .
J gene: TRBJ2-3
CDR3 protein: CASSLDQSTDTQYF
CDR3 DNA: TGTGCCAGCAGCTTGGATCAGAGCACAGATACGCAGTATTTT

V gene: TRBV5-1
clone size: .
D gene: .
J gene: TRBJ2-7
CDR3 protein: CASSLSGRTKYEQYF
CDR3 DNA: TGCGCCAGCAGCTTGTCGGGGCGGACAAAATACGAGCAGTACTTC

V gene: TRBV11-3
clone size: .
D gene: .
J gene: TRBJ2-7
CDR3 protein: CASSLENRQGLGNSYEQYF
CDR3 DNA: TGTGCCAGCAGCTTAGAAAATCGGCAGGGGCTCGGAAACTCCTACGAGCAGTACTTC

V gene: TRBV7-9
clone size: .
D gene: TRBD2
J gene: TRBJ2-3
CDR3 protein: CASSTLAGGRTDTQYF
CDR3 DNA: TGTGCCAGCAGCACCTTAGCGGGAGGGCGTACAGATACGCAGTATTTT

V gene: TRBV15
clone size: .
D gene: .
J gene: TRBJ2-1
CDR3 protein: CATSRGTTGNEQFF
CDR3 DNA: TGTGCCACCAGCAGAGGAACGACCGGCAATGAGCAGTTCTTC

V gene: TRBV6-6
clone size: .
D gene: .
J gene: TRBJ2-7
CDR3 protein: CASSQARVYEQYF
CDR3 DNA: TGTGCCAGCAGCCAGGCCAGGGTCTACGAGCAGTACTTC

V gene: TRBV2
clone size: .
D gene: .
J gene: TRBJ2-1
CDR3 protein: CASSEIVSLVNEQFF
CDR3 DNA: TGTGCCAGCAGTGAAATAGTCAGCCTGGTAAATGAGCAGTTCTTC

V gene: TRBV2
clone size: .
D gene: .
J gene: TRBJ2-7
CDR3 protein: CASRTSKSYEQYF
CDR3 DNA: TGTGCCAGCAGGACTAGTAAATCCTACGAGCAGTACTTC

V gene: TRBV6-4
clone size: .
D gene: .
J gene: TRBJ2-4
CDR3 protein: CASSEYGTGEYVQYF
CDR3 DNA: TGTGCCAGCAGTGAATATGGGACCGGGGAGTATGTTCAGTACTTC

V gene: TRBV6-5
clone size: .
D gene: .
J gene: TRBJ1-5
CDR3 protein: CASTPQGGSGQPQHF
CDR3 DNA: TGTGCCAGCACCCCTCAAGGGGGTTCGGGACAGCCCCAGCATTTT

V gene: TRBV5-5
clone size: once
D gene: .
J gene: TRBJ2-2
CDR3 protein: CASSLGDTGELFF
CDR3 DNA: TGTGCCAGCAGCTTGGGGGACACCGGGGAGCTGTTTTTT

V gene: TRBV6-2/TRBV6-3
clone size: .
D gene: .
J gene: TRBJ2-7
CDR3 protein: CASSSLYEQYF
CDR3 DNA: TGTGCCAGCAGCTCCCTCTACGAGCAGTACTTC

V gene: TRBV19
clone size: once
D gene: .
J gene: TRBJ1-2
CDR3 protein: CASSIRNSVYGYTF
CDR3 DNA: TGTGCCAGTAGTATTAGGAACAGCGTCTATGGCTACACCTTC

V gene: TRBV4-1
clone size: .
D gene: TRBD2
J gene: TRBJ2-1
CDR3 protein: CASSHSRLAGAYNEQFF
CDR3 DNA: TGCGCCAGCAGCCACTCTAGACTAGCGGGAGCCTACAATGAGCAGTTCTTC

V gene: TRBV4-1
clone size: .
D gene: .
J gene: TRBJ1-2
CDR3 protein: CASSRFVVAGSTYTF
CDR3 DNA: TGCGCCAGCAGCCGATTTGTAGTGGCAGGGTCGACCTACACCTTC